These T cell receptor beta chains were read from a single sample in a study of T cells in Graves' hyperthyroidism and ophthalmopathy. TCRdb reprocessed the multiplex PCR reads via MiXCR and lists one record per CDR3 protein. The table records roughly 360,000 distinct CDR3 sequences, roughly 13% of them present only once. Sequencing used blood. The receptor source for this set is a man aged 25 to 45 with Graves' hyperthyroidism that later progressed to Graves' ophthalmopathy. Both conserved end residues are part of each CDR3. A D gene is named only where the DNA matches it firmly. Clone size is shown for a subset of rows, as once, few, many or a class of expanded clone.

TRBJ1-2,many,TRBV20-1,-,CSARDRARDYGYTF,TGCAGTGCTAGAGACAGGGCCAGGGACTATGGCTACACCTTC
TRBJ2-7,-,TRBV5-5,-,CASSLVGCEQYF,TGTGCCAGCAGCTTGGTCGGCTGCGAGCAGTACTTC
TRBJ2-5,many,TRBV10-3,TRBD2,CAISDLGTSGGQETQYF,TGTGCCATCAGTGACCTCGGGACTAGCGGGGGGCAAGAGACCCAGTACTTC
TRBJ2-7,-,TRBV29-1,-,CSVKKGSSYEQYF,TGCAGCGTTAAAAAAGGGTCCTCCTACGAGCAGTACTTC
TRBJ2-3,many,TRBV28,TRBD2,CASCAPGASGSTDTQYF,TGTGCCAGTTGTGCCCCCGGGGCTAGCGGAAGCACAGATACGCAGTATTTT
TRBJ2-1,many,TRBV5-1,TRBD2,CASSLATSGYSSYNEQFF,TGCGCCAGCAGCTTGGCGACTAGCGGGTATAGCTCCTACAATGAGCAGTTCTTC
TRBJ2-5,many,TRBV5-5,-,CASSLVPGETQYF,TGTGCCAGCAGCTTGGTCCCAGGGGAGACCCAGTACTTC
TRBJ2-7,-,TRBV13,TRBD1,CASSASQGGKQYF,TGTGCCAGCAGCGCCTCACAGGGGGGCAAGCAGTACTTC
TRBJ2-7,-,TRBV29-1,-,CSVRPNLREQYF,TGCAGCGTTCGTCCCAATCTGAGGGAGCAGTACTTC
TRBJ2-1,-,TRBV10-3,TRBD1,CAISDPGQLFNEQFF,TGTGCCATCAGTGACCCGGGACAGCTCTTTAATGAGCAGTTCTTC
TRBJ2-7,-,TRBV5-6,-,CASSPGLGPNEQYF,TGTGCCAGCAGCCCGGGACTCGGACCTAACGAGCAGTACTTC
TRBJ1-5,few,TRBV11-1,TRBD1,CASNRGQPQHF,TGTGCCAGCAACAGGGGTCAGCCCCAGCATTTT
TRBJ2-1,few,TRBV9,-,CASSVGVGPKQFF,TGTGCCAGCAGCGTAGGAGTAGGGCCCAAGCAGTTCTTC
TRBJ2-2,-,TRBV12-3/TRBV12-4,TRBD1,CASRPRQGADGELFF,TGTGCCAGCAGACCGAGACAGGGGGCTGACGGGGAGCTGTTTTTT
TRBJ2-1,many,TRBV7-9,TRBD2,CASRLTGGNGNEQFF,TGTGCCAGCAGACTAACGGGGGGGAACGGAAATGAGCAGTTCTTC
TRBJ1-6,many,TRBV28,-,CASSLIRGSPLHF,TGTGCCAGCAGTTTAATACGGGGTTCACCCCTCCACTTT
TRBJ2-3,many,TRBV6-5,-,CASSYSVTQTQYF,TGTGCCAGCAGTTACTCGGTGACACAAACGCAGTATTTT
TRBJ2-3,-,TRBV11-2,TRBD1,CASSFFGTGVTDTQYF,TGTGCCAGCAGCTTCTTCGGGACAGGGGTAACAGATACGCAGTATTTT
TRBJ1-5,many,TRBV11-3,-,CASSLRGAQPQHF,TGTGCCAGCAGCTTAAGGGGGGCTCAGCCCCAGCATTTT
TRBJ2-2,few,TRBV2,TRBD2,CASSPGLANTGELFF,TGTGCCAGCAGTCCGGGACTAGCCAACACCGGGGAGCTGTTTTTT
TRBJ2-6,once,TRBV20-1,TRBD2,CSARQSGLVLTGANVLTF,TGCAGTGCAAGACAATCGGGACTAGTTCTTACTGGGGCCAACGTCCTGACTTTC
TRBJ2-7,many,TRBV29-1,-,CSVDRGYEQYF,TGCAGTGTGGACAGAGGCTACGAGCAGTACTTC
TRBJ1-4,few,TRBV28,-,CASSRRGGGEKLFF,TGTGCCAGCAGCAGGCGGGGGGGCGGGGAAAAACTGTTTTTT
TRBJ1-6,few,TRBV14,-,CASSPFAGATGSPLHF,TGTGCCAGCAGCCCATTCGCGGGGGCGACTGGATCACCCCTCCACTTT
TRBJ2-2,few,TRBV20-1,-,CSARTTFRTGELFF,TGCAGTGCTAGGACGACGTTCAGGACCGGGGAGCTGTTTTTT
TRBJ1-1,many,TRBV30,TRBD1,CAWSVRQGGGTEAFF,TGTGCCTGGAGTGTACGACAGGGAGGTGGCACTGAAGCTTTCTTT
TRBJ2-1,-,TRBV20-1,-,CSARTAYNEQFF,TGCAGTGCTAGGACAGCCTACAATGAGCAGTTCTTC
TRBJ1-1,few,TRBV6-1,TRBD1,CASSYNRGNTEAFF,TGTGCCAGCAGTTATAACAGGGGTAACACTGAAGCTTTCTTT
TRBJ2-7,few,TRBV7-9,-,CASSLVMAGGYEQYF,TGTGCCAGCAGCTTAGTCATGGCAGGGGGGTACGAGCAGTACTTC
TRBJ1-1,-,TRBV12-5,-,CASGTRGSVNTEAFF,TGTGCTAGTGGAACTCGGGGCAGCGTGAACACTGAAGCTTTCTTT
TRBJ2-1,many,TRBV28,TRBD2,CASSLTLAGGPPSEQFF,TGTGCCAGCAGTTTAACGCTAGCGGGGGGGCCTCCCAGTGAGCAGTTCTTC
TRBJ1-1,many,TRBV18,-,CASSPSEAGVAFF,TGTGCCAGCTCACCATCGGAGGCAGGGGTAGCTTTCTTT
TRBJ2-6,-,TRBV6-1,-,CAGILHSGANVLTF,TGTGCCGGCATTCTTCACTCTGGGGCCAACGTCCTGACTTTC
TRBJ2-7,many,TRBV24-1,TRBD1,CATSDPDRGAYEQYF,TGTGCCACCAGTGACCCGGACAGGGGCGCCTACGAGCAGTACTTC
TRBJ2-7,few,TRBV27,TRBD2,CASSYLSSGAKYEQYF,TGTGCCAGCAGTTACCTATCTAGCGGGGCTAAGTACGAGCAGTACTTC
TRBJ2-5,many,TRBV28,-,CASSFPGETQYF,TGTGCCAGCAGTTTTCCAGGGGAGACCCAGTACTTC
TRBJ2-5,many,TRBV2,-,CASSEPGAGRETQYF,TGTGCCAGCAGTGAACCAGGCGCAGGGAGGGAGACCCAGTACTTC
TRBJ2-5,-,TRBV11-3,-,CASSPPWSEETQYF,TGTGCCAGCAGCCCCCCCTGGTCAGAAGAGACCCAGTACTTC
TRBJ1-1,many,TRBV5-1,-,CASSLQPGLTWTEAFF,TGCGCCAGCAGCTTACAACCGGGTCTCACGTGGACTGAAGCTTTCTTT
TRBJ2-3,-,TRBV6-2/TRBV6-3,-,CASSQLVQLARVTDTQYF,TGCGCCAGCAGCCAACTCGTGCAACTAGCCCGAGTCACAGATACGCAGTATTTT
TRBJ1-5,many,TRBV9,-,CASSGNQPQHF,TGTGCCAGCAGCGGAAATCAGCCCCAGCATTTT
TRBJ1-2,-,TRBV7-8,-,CASSPPEALIYGYTF,TGTGCCAGCAGTCCCCCGGAGGCTTTGATTTATGGCTACACCTTC
TRBJ2-7,few,TRBV24-1,TRBD1,CATSDSPGQGPYEQYF,TGTGCCACCAGTGATTCTCCGGGACAGGGACCCTACGAGCAGTACTTC
TRBJ2-1,few,TRBV6-1,-,CASTIGGGAYNEQFF,TGTGCCAGCACCATAGGGGGGGGGGCTTACAATGAGCAGTTCTTC
TRBJ1-4,many,TRBV28,-,CASSLSGTLKFGDEKLFF,TGTGCCAGCAGTTTATCTGGGACACTCAAGTTTGGGGATGAAAAACTGTTTTTT
TRBJ2-6,few,TRBV28,TRBD1,CASQTGSGANVLTF,TGTGCCAGCCAGACAGGGTCTGGGGCCAACGTCCTGACTTTC
TRBJ2-4,many,TRBV12-3/TRBV12-4,-,CASSFGPAKNIQYF,TGTGCCAGCAGTTTTGGACCGGCCAAAAACATTCAGTACTTC
TRBJ2-5,many,TRBV19,-,CASTGLRGETQYF,TGTGCCAGTACCGGGCTACGGGGAGAGACCCAGTACTTC
TRBJ1-1,many,TRBV3-1,-,CASSLTTVTGEAFF,TGTGCCAGCAGCCTTACTACAGTTACGGGGGAAGCTTTCTTT
TRBJ1-1,many,TRBV11-3,-,CASSPPRDTLGEAFF,TGTGCCAGCAGCCCACCCCGGGACACACTCGGTGAAGCTTTCTTT
TRBJ2-7,many,TRBV5-1,TRBD1,CASSLGQGASYEQYF,TGCGCCAGCAGCTTGGGACAGGGGGCTTCCTACGAGCAGTACTTC
TRBJ2-7,few,TRBV30,TRBD2,CVWAGTSGVEQYF,TGTGTCTGGGCCGGGACTAGCGGGGTCGAGCAGTACTTC
TRBJ1-4,many,TRBV7-9,TRBD1,CASSLDRGREKLFF,TGTGCCAGCAGTTTGGACAGGGGTCGCGAAAAACTGTTTTTT
TRBJ2-6,many,TRBV12-3/TRBV12-4,TRBD2,CASSLLAGRSGANVLTF,TGTGCCAGCAGTTTACTAGCGGGCCGCTCTGGGGCCAACGTCCTGACTTTC
TRBJ1-6,-,TRBV4-1,-,CASSQPGASYSPLHF,TGCGCCAGCAGCCAACCAGGGGCTTCTTATTCACCCCTCCACTTT
TRBJ2-7,many,TRBV6-1,-,CASSARDPYEQYF,TGTGCCAGCAGTGCCCGGGACCCCTACGAGCAGTACTTC